The following is a TCR beta chain sequence with its context. This record belongs to a study of OX40 agonist ivuxolimab in advanced cancers. TCRdb keeps only in-frame clones here, not all; method: immunoSEQ multiplex PCR. The table includes 80,000 or so clones, roughly 85% detected once. The germline V and J ends were trimmed by 0 bases and 4 bases, with 7 bases remaining between them. The CDR3 totals 14 residues. Germline CDR1 reads LNHNV; CDR2 reads YYDKDF (reference sequence). V and J are TRBV15 and TRBJ1-5; the D gene is possibly TRBD1 (6 bases). The clonotype was recovered from an adult with an advanced solid tumor such as melanoma, head and neck, liver or kidney cancer. Specimen: CD4+ or CD8+ T cells sorted from blood, collected in a trial of the OX40 agonist ivuxolimab. DNA for the CDR3: TGTGCCACCAGCAGAGATCAGGGGAATCAGCCCCAGCATTTT. It encodes CATSRDQGNQPQHF. The full variable domain, its missing parts supplied by reference TRBV15 and TRBJ1-5, is DAMVIQNPRYQVTQFGKPVTLSCSQTLNHNVMYWYQQKSSQAPKLLFHYYDKDFNNEADTPDNFQSRRPNTSFCFLDIRSPGLGDTAMYLCATSRDQGNQPQHFGDGTRLSIL.